The 16 T cell receptor beta chains given below trace back to one sample, sequenced in a study of radiation and T cells in renal cell carcinoma. Measured with immunoSEQ multiplex PCR; TCRdb has only the in-frame clones, and not every one. This sample has tens of thousands of clones, with approximately 83% found just once. The time point was: blood 2 weeks post-SBRT. Treatment meaning: 15 Gy SBRT to primary tumor, nephrectomy 4 weeks later. The material was blood, obtained from a patient whose treatment included radiotherapy and nephrectomy. Receptors were obtained from a woman aged 45 to 65 with renal cell carcinoma.

The chain uses TRBV6-5 and TRBJ2-1; D gene unclear. The CDR3 covers 13 residues. V was shortened by 5 bases and J by 0 bases, with 5 bases between the two germline ends. Germline V lookup: CDR1 MNHEY, CDR2 SVGAGI. As DNA, the CDR3 is TGTGCCAGCAGTGACCACTCCTACAATGAGCAGTTCTTC. Residues: CASSDHSYNEQFF.

The gene calls are TRBV6-5 and TRBJ1-4; D is uncertain. Germline V gene data show CDR1 as MNHEY and CDR2 as SVGAGI. V lost 1 base to trimming and J lost 6 bases, with 6 bases between them. The CDR3 is 13 amino acids. For the CDR3, the DNA is TGTGCCAGCAGTTACTTGAGGGATGAAAAACTGTTTTTT. Protein product: CASSYLRDEKLFF.

The chain combines TRBV4-3 with TRBJ1-4, with D perhaps TRBD1 (5 bases). The CDR3 length is 17 residues. Germline CDR1 reads LGHNA; CDR2 reads YSLEER. The V gene lost 4 bases and the J gene lost 1 base, with 16 bases spanning the gap. CDR3 nucleotide sequence: TGCGCCAGCAGCCCGGGGGTCACCGGGGTAACTAATGAAAAACTGTTTTTT. Translating gives CASSPGVTGVTNEKLFF.

This clone came up once. This rearrangement joins TRBV11-2 to TRBJ2-3, with TRBD2 as a possible D gene (5 bases). Trimming left V 5 bases short and J 1 base short, with 10 bases between. Germline loops: CDR1 SGHAT, CDR2 FQNNGV. The CDR3 runs to 14 residues. CDR3 loop: CASSRRRGTDTQYF. The CDR3 bases are TGTGCCAGCAGCCGCAGGCGGGGCACAGATACGCAGTATTTT.

V gene TRBV9 combines with J gene TRBJ2-3; 16 bases fit TRBD2. The length of the CDR3 is 18 residues. The germline CDR1 and CDR2 sequences are SGDLS and YYNGEE. V dropped 7 bases and J dropped 2; count of bases not matched to a gene: 10. The DNA of the CDR3 is TGTGCCAGCTCCCCCAAGGGACTAGCGGGAGGGTTCACAGATACGCAGTATTTT. Its protein is CASSPKGLAGGFTDTQYF. The full variable domain, with the rest looked up from reference TRBV9 and TRBJ2-3, is DSGVTQTPKHLITATGQRVTLRCSPRSGDLSVYWYQQSLDQGLQFLIQYYNGEERAKGNILERFSAQQFPDLHSELNLSSLELGDSALYFCASSPKGLAGGFTDTQYFGPGTRLTVL.

The chain uses TRBV7-8 and TRBJ2-7, with D tentatively TRBD2 (6 bases). The CDR3 sequence is 16 residues long. V dropped 5 bases and J dropped 6 bases, with 23 bases sitting between them. Germline V gene data show CDR1 as SGHVS and CDR2 as FQNEAQ. The CDR3, as DNA: TGTGCCAGCAGCCCGCAAATGGGGGGAGAAGCCCGCGAGCAGTACTTC. Its protein product is CASSPQMGGEAREQYF.

This clone showed up just once. The chain employs TRBV30 and TRBJ2-7; 7 bases map to TRBD1. Germline V gene sequence: CDR1 GTSNPN, CDR2 SVGIG (reference sequence). J was trimmed by 2 bases and V by 8 bases; bases with no gene match: 12. The CDR3 spans 14 residues. The CDR3 DNA sequence: TGTGCCGGTATCAGGGGGATGATTACCTACGAGCAGTACTTC. It is translated as CAGIRGMITYEQYF.

Written as DNA, the CDR3 is TGTGCCAGCAGCCCCCGCGGACAGGGTACCCACGAGCAGTACTTC. Its translation is CASSPRGQGTHEQYF. The chain has TRBV5-6 and TRBJ2-7; the match to TRBD1 covers 8 bases. V shed 4 bases, J shed 5 bases, and the junction held 11 bases outside the gene matches. CDR1 is SGHDT, CDR2 YYEEEE, per germline. This CDR3 region has 15 residues.

The chain links TRBV5-1 to TRBJ2-7; 8 bases agree with TRBD2. Per the germline V gene, CDR1 is SGHRS and CDR2 is YFSETQ. V lost 4 bases, J lost 6 bases, and 12 bases stayed unmatched. The CDR3 covers 15 residues. CDR3 sequence reads: CASSPTGTRGGEQYF. CDR3 sequence (DNA): TGCGCCAGCAGCCCTACCGGGACTAGGGGCGGCGAGCAGTACTTC.

This clone was seen more than once but under ten times. The gene calls are TRBV2 and TRBJ2-3; D not certain. This CDR3 is 16 amino acids long. The germline V and J ends were trimmed by 3 bases and 4 bases, with 17 bases remaining between them. Germline loops: CDR1 SNHLY, CDR2 FYNNEI. This CDR3 is CASSDRALHVADTQYF. CDR3 DNA sequence: TGTGCCAGCAGTGATCGTGCACTCCACGTCGCAGATACGCAGTATTTT. The whole variable domain, filled in from reference TRBV2 and TRBJ2-3, reads EPEVTQTPSHQVTQMGQEVILRCVPISNHLYFYWYRQILGQKVEFLVSFYNNEISEKSEIFDDQFSVERPDGSNFTLKIRSTKLEDSAMYFCASSDRALHVADTQYFGPGTRLTVL.

This clone appeared a few times. This chain joins TRBV4-3 and TRBJ2-1; D is uncertain. Per the germline V gene, CDR1 is LGHNA and CDR2 is YSLEER. CDR3 length: 14 amino acids. Trimming removed 1 base from V and 7 bases from J, with 11 bases in between. The CDR3 nucleotides are TGCGCCAGCAGCCAAGTGACCCATGGGAATGAGCAGTTCTTC. Its protein product is CASSQVTHGNEQFF.

V is TRBV29-1 and J is TRBJ2-1; 8 nucleotides agree with TRBD1. The CDR3 sequence is 12 residues long. The V gene's germline CDR1 is SQVTM and CDR2 ANQGSEA. The V segment lost 6 bases and the J segment 7 bases; nucleotides outside the gene matches: 5. CDR3 loop: CSVRGLGNEQFF. The CDR3 bases are TGCAGCGTCAGGGGGCTTGGAAATGAGCAGTTCTTC.

The V gene is TRBV2, the J gene TRBJ2-5; D might be TRBD1 (5 bases). Germline CDR1 is SNHLY and CDR2 is FYNNEI. The CDR3 sequence is 12 residues long. Trimming removed 8 bases from V and 3 bases from J, with 10 bases in between. The CDR3 loop is CASGQGKETQYF. The CDR3 DNA reads as TGTGCCAGCGGTCAGGGAAAAGAGACCCAGTACTTC.

This clone was counted once. V is TRBV5-1 and J is TRBJ2-7; D is uncertain. V lost 4 bases to trimming and J lost 4 bases, with 21 bases between them. The CDR3 runs to 16 residues. CDR1 is SGHRS and CDR2 is YFSETQ in the germline V gene. CDR3 sequence reads: CASSLQDGRRVYEQYF. CDR3 sequence (DNA): TGCGCCAGCAGCCTCCAGGACGGGCGTAGGGTTTACGAGCAGTACTTC.

The V gene is TRBV7-2, the J gene TRBJ2-7; weak D call: TRBD2 (5 bases). V dropped 5 bases and J dropped 5 bases, with 10 bases sitting between them. Germline CDR1 and CDR2: SGHTA and FQGNSA. The CDR3 is made up of 12 amino acids. CDR3 in DNA: TGTGCCAGCAGCCGTGGAGGCGACGAGCAGTACTTC. This codes for CASSRGGDEQYF.

The J gene is TRBJ2-7, the V gene TRBV4-3, with 10 bases aligning to TRBD2. Trimming removed 0 bases from V and 4 bases from J; junction bases left unmatched: 6. This CDR3 spans 16 amino acids. CDR1 is LGHNA, CDR2 YSLEER, per germline. CDR3 sequence (DNA): TGCGCCAGCAGCCAAGATCCCGGGACTAGCGCGTACGAGCAGTACTTC. It yields the protein CASSQDPGTSAYEQYF.